The following is a T cell receptor beta chain sequence with its context. The antigen is unknown. ViraFEST expansion of antigen-specific CD4+ T cells with viral peptide pools preceded sequencing. Following an approximately 11-day culture, CD4+ T cells were purified. A PCR test confirmed that the person had SARS-CoV-2 infection between March and December 2020. About 2.1 million PBMC were placed in each well, which was supplemented with approximately 9.7 IU/ml IL-2 and around 10 ug/ml peptides. The data derive from a study of vaccination effects on CD4 cells after COVID-19. General study results and limits: Convalescents showed post-vaccine spike-reactive clones that were mainly new vaccine-induced clones. Late in the post-vaccination period, infection-induced and vaccine-induced clones underwent marked clonal contraction.

Assay: immunoSEQ multiplex PCR; the TCRdb copy retains only in-frame clones and omits some. The sample records about 20,000 clones, around 74% being singletons. CDR1 and CDR2 (germline): SGDLS, YYNGEE. The CDR3 has 16 amino acids. Trimming pared 0 bases from V and 0 bases from J, leaving 10 bases between. Here the sequenced sample was CD4+ T cells from PBMCs cultured with SARS-CoV-2 spike peptides, taken before COVID-19 vaccination. This chain connects TRBV9 to TRBJ2-1; tentative D call: TRBD2 (5 bases). The clonotype comes from a human donor who had a prior SARS-CoV-2 infection. The CDR3 DNA reads as TGTGCCAGCAGCGTAGGGAGCGGCAGCTCCTACAATGAGCAGTTCTTC. It yields the protein CASSVGSGSSYNEQFF. Drawing the rest from reference TRBV9 and TRBJ2-1, the complete variable domain is DSGVTQTPKHLITATGQRVTLRCSPRSGDLSVYWYQQSLDQGLQFLIQYYNGEERAKGNILERFSAQQFPDLHSELNLSSLELGDSALYFCASSVGSGSSYNEQFFGPGTRLTVL.